The TCR beta chain under discussion was sequenced for a study of graft-versus-host responses after intestinal transplantation. Background on the study: Anti-thymocyte globulin served as induction for all recipients, who then took tacrolimus and steroids for approximately 3 years. Notes on the study in general: Association was observed between peak circulating GvH clone levels and early post-transplant HvG declines.

Comments on this clone: Its antigen is unidentified.

Assay used: immunoSEQ multiplex PCR; TCRdb lists only in-frame clones, some missing. The sample has about 90,000 clones; roughly 93% are singletons. CDR3 size: 16 residues. Losses at the gene ends were 5 bases for V and 4 bases for J; bases not matched to a gene: 8. Germline CDR1 is SGHVS and CDR2 is FQNEAQ. The clonotype originates from a human donor who received an intestinal transplant. V and J are TRBV7-8 and TRBJ1-5; 10 positions agree with TRBD1. The sequencing used unstimulated CD8+ T cells sorted from spleen or lymph node cells, collected before intestinal transplant. The chain's CDR3 is CASSPGQGSINQPQHF. For the CDR3, the DNA is TGTGCCAGCAGCCCGGGACAGGGGTCGATAAATCAGCCCCAGCATTTT.